Included here is one T cell receptor (beta chain) sequence, with context. What it binds is not known. The record originates from a study of regulatory T cells in long-lasting Graves disease. Study outcomes and limitations: When disease was persistent, TRBV28, TRBJ1-2 and TRBJ2-5 were the favored segments.

V shed 0 bases and J 5 bases; nucleotides not matched to a gene: 6. Germline CDR1 and CDR2: SGHRS and YFSETQ. This CDR3 spans 16 amino acids. Library construction for TCR beta used iRepertoire HTBI primers and Arm-PCR of CDR3 regions. In the source study's methods: Gene usage covered 62 TRBV and 13 to 15 TRBJ segments. TCRdb fed the multiplex PCR reads into MiXCR, producing one record per CDR3 protein. The V and J calls were not made by the authors but by TCRdb's processing. Here the sample spans some 330,000 distinct CDR3 sequences, about 10% being singletons. Time point reported: newly diagnosed GD, antithyroid drugs for less than 3 months. The TCR library used RNA extracted from PBMCs. This sample also belongs to another study, concerning T cells in Graves' hyperthyroidism and ophthalmopathy. That source adds: Ophthalmopathy prediction by the model preceded onset by a median roughly 6 months.

The specimen comprised peripheral blood mononuclear cells (PBMCs), sampled at new diagnosis, from a patient treated with antithyroid drugs. The chain uses TRBV5-1 and TRBJ2-3; TRBD2 agrees at 10 bases. The origin of this receptor is a woman aged 18 to 35 with Graves disease. The chain's CDR3 is CASSLGLAGAQDTQYF. CDR3 sequence (DNA): TGCGCCAGCAGCTTGGGTCTAGCGGGAGCGCAAGATACGCAGTATTTT. Combining the CDR3 with reference TRBV5-1 and TRBJ2-3 gives the whole variable domain KAGVTQTPRYLIKTRGQQVTLSCSPISGHRSVSWYQQTPGQGLQFLFEYFSETQRNKGNFPGRFSGRQFSNSRSEMNVSTLELGDSALYLCASSLGLAGAQDTQYFGPGTRLTVL.